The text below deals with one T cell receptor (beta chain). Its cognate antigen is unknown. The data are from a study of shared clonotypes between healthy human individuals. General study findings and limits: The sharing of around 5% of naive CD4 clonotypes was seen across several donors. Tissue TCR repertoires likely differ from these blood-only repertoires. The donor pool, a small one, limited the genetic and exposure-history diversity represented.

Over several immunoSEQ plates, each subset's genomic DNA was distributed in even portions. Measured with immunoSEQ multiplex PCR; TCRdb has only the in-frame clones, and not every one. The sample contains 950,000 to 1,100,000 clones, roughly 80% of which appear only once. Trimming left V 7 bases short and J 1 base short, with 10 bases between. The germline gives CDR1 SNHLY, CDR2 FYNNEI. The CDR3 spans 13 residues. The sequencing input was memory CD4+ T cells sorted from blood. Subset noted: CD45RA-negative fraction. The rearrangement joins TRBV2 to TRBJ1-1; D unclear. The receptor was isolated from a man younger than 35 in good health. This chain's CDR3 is CASTTTANTEAFF. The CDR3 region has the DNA TGTGCCAGCACCACTACAGCGAACACTGAAGCTTTCTTT.